The clone carrying this TCR beta chain showed up many times. Its antigen is unknown. The source of the sample is a study of T cell repertoires in cytomegalovirus infection. Study context: Public TCR beta signatures marked donors with CMV infection and the matching HLA. Study-level results: There were HLA-C-restricted CMV-specific TCR beta clonotypes dominating the ex vivo response.

The V gene's germline CDR1 is SGHVS and CDR2 FQNEAQ. The CDR3 covers 17 residues. Trimming took 1 base from V and 3 from J, leaving 16 bases between them. MiXCR was run by TCRdb on the reads, yielding one entry per CDR3 protein. This repertoire shows fewer than 350,000 distinct CDR3 sequences, roughly a sixth found once; its top ten account for about 12%. The receptor's source is a human donor in good health (CMV status not recorded). Some clones in this sample may be carry-over from other donors' samples. The sample comprised PBMCs. The V and J genes are TRBV7-8 and TRBJ1-3, with D uncertain. The CDR3 DNA follows: TGTGCCAGCAGCTTAGGTCTGGGAACGGCCCTTGGAAACACCATATATTTT. Residues: CASSLGLGTALGNTIYF.